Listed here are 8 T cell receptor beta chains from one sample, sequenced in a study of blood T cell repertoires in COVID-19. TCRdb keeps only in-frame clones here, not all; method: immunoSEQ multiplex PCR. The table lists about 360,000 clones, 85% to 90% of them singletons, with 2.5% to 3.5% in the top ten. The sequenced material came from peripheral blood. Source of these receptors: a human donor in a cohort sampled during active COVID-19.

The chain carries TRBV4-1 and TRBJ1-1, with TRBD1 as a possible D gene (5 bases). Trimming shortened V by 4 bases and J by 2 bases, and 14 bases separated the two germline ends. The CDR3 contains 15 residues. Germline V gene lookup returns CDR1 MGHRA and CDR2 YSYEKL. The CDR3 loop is CASSPTRRGNTEAFF. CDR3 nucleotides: TGCGCCAGCAGCCCTACCCGGAGGGGAAACACTGAAGCTTTCTTT.

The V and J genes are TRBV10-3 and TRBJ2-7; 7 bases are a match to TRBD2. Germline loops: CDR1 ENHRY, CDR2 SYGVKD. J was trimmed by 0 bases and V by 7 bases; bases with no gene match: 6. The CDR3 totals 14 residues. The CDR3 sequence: CAITRDYLSYEQYF. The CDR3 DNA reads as TGTGCCATCACCCGGGACTACCTCTCCTACGAGCAGTACTTC.

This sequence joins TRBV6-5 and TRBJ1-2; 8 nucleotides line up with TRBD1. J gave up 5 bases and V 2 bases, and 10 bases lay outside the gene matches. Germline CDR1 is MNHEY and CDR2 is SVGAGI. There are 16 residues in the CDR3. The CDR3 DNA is TGTGCCAGCAGTTACATATCGGTACAGGGGGGATATGGCTACACCTTC. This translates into CASSYISVQGGYGYTF.

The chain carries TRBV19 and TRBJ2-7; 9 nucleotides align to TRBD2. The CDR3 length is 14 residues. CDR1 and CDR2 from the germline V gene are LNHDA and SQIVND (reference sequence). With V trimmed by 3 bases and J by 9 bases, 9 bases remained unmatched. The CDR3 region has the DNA TGTGCCAGTAGTATTGCGGGAGGGCCTTTTGTGCAGTACTTC. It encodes CASSIAGGPFVQYF.

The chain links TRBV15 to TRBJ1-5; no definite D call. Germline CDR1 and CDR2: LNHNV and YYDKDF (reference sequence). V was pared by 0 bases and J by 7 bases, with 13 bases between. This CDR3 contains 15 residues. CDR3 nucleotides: TGTGCCACCAGCAGAGATCAGGCATATGGACAGCCCCAGCATTTT. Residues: CATSRDQAYGQPQHF.

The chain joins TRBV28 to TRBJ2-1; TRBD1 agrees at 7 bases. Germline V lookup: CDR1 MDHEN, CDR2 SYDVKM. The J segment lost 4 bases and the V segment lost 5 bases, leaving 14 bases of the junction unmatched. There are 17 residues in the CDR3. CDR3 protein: CASSTLKTGTVYNEQFF. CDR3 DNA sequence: TGTGCCAGCAGTACACTTAAAACCGGGACAGTTTACAATGAGCAGTTCTTC.

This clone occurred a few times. The CDR3 loop reads CASSPLLQGVGGANVLTF. CDR3 in DNA: TGTGCCAGTAGTCCACTCCTACAGGGGGTAGGTGGGGCCAACGTCCTGACTTTC. This chain joins TRBV19 and TRBJ2-6; 8 bases line up with TRBD1. This CDR3 has 18 amino acids. Germline V gene lookup returns CDR1 LNHDA and CDR2 SQIVND (reference sequence). The trim removed 5 bases at V and 3 bases at J, leaving 12 bases unmatched. Together with reference TRBV19 and TRBJ2-6, the CDR3 gives the full variable domain: DGGITQSPKYLFRKEGQNVTLSCEQNLNHDAMYWYRQDPGQGLRLIYYSQIVNDFQKGDIAEGYSVSREKKESFPLTVTSAQKNPTAFYLCASSPLLQGVGGANVLTFGAGSRLTVL.

The chain's CDR3 is CASSFDRATNEKLFF. The CDR3 region has the DNA TGCGCCAGCAGCTTCGACAGGGCAACTAATGAAAAACTGTTTTTT. This sequence joins TRBV5-1 and TRBJ1-4, with 7 bases identical to TRBD1. The CDR3 loop spans 15 amino acids. Germline CDR1 and CDR2: SGHRS and YFSETQ. V shed 2 bases and J 0 bases; nucleotides not matched to a gene: 1.